Each of the 8 T cell receptor beta chains below was sequenced from the same sample in a study of blood T cell repertoires in COVID-19 (dated by TCRdb to the early 2020s). The library relied on the immunoSEQ multiplex PCR assay. TCRdb obtained this table from immuneACCESS and retained in-frame rearrangements with V and J assigned. These tables miss some clones; where compared with another copy, unresolved V genes account for less than half of the shortfall, and the remainder is unexplained. The sample table shows around 68,000 clones, and over 75% are seen once. More than 2% of the sample belongs to the ten largest clones. Sequencing used peripheral blood. The receptors originated from a human donor in a cohort sampled during active COVID-19.

The chain couples TRBV6-5 to TRBJ1-4, with 9 positions matching TRBD1. In germline, CDR1 is MNHEY, CDR2 SVGAGI. The CDR3 has 14 residues. V shed 8 bases and J 4 bases; nucleotides not matched to a gene: 5. CDR3 DNA sequence: TGTGCCAGCGGACAGGGGTGGGATAATGAAAAACTGTTTTTT. This encodes CASGQGWDNEKLFF.

The chain carries TRBV6-2 or TRBV6-3 and TRBJ2-7; D unresolved. Germline assignment: CDR1 MNHEY and CDR2 SVGEGT. V was cut by 6 bases and J by 6 bases, with 24 bases left in between. The CDR3 covers 16 residues. The CDR3 reads CASSPRRRSFPSEQYF. The CDR3 DNA sequence: TGTGCCAGCAGCCCTCGTCGCCGAAGCTTTCCTTCCGAGCAGTACTTC.

This clone has only one observation. The rearrangement uses TRBV5-1 and TRBJ2-1; possibly TRBD2 for D (7 bases). Germline V gene sequence: CDR1 SGHRS, CDR2 YFSETQ. The CDR3 is made up of 16 amino acids. V was pared by 2 bases and J by 0 bases, with 12 bases between. CDR3 DNA: TGCGCCAGCAGCTTAAGGGGGGGAGGCTCCTACAATGAGCAGTTCTTC. It yields the protein CASSLRGGGSYNEQFF.

This clone was picked up one time. The chain couples TRBV10-3 to TRBJ2-3; TRBD2 is a possible D gene (6 bases). With 3 bases removed from V and 4 bases from J, the gap between germline ends came to 17 bases. CDR3 size: 16 residues. CDR1 is ENHRY and CDR2 is SYGVKD in the germline V gene. The CDR3 loop is CAISDVPSGPPDTQYF. CDR3 nucleotides: TGTGCCATCAGTGACGTTCCCAGCGGGCCCCCAGATACGCAGTATTTT.

This chain links TRBV4-3 with TRBJ2-7; tentative D call: TRBD1 (6 bases). CDR3 length: 16 amino acids. V lost 7 bases and J lost 0, with 19 bases in between. Germline V gene lookup returns CDR1 LGHNA and CDR2 YSLEER. CDR3 nucleotides: TGCGCCAGCAACGAGGGGGTACGGTCCTCCTCCTACGAGCAGTACTTC. Protein: CASNEGVRSSSYEQYF.

V usage is TRBV3-1 (or the pseudogene TRBV3-2) and J usage is TRBJ2-7; TRBD1 matches at 8 bases. The CDR3 extends over 15 amino acids. The J segment lost 1 base and the V segment lost 3 bases, leaving 5 bases of the junction unmatched. Germline CDR1 LGHDT, CDR2 YNNKEL (reference sequence). DNA for the CDR3: TGTGCCAGCAGCCAGGCAGGGGGCCCTTCCTACGAGCAGTACTTC. It yields the protein CASSQAGGPSYEQYF.

This sequence joins TRBV27 and TRBJ2-7; perhaps TRBD2 as D (5 bases). Germline CDR1 reads MNHEY; CDR2 reads SMNVEV (reference sequence). Trimming removed 6 bases at V and 2 bases at J, with 14 bases between. The CDR3 covers 14 residues. CDR3 coding DNA: TGTGCCAGCAGCTTGGCGGGTAGGCCCTACGAGCAGTACTTC. This sequence encodes CASSLAGRPYEQYF.

The CDR3 sequence: CASSISGTPGELFF. DNA for the CDR3: TGTGCCAGTAGTATAAGCGGGACTCCCGGGGAGCTGTTTTTT. V is TRBV19 and J is TRBJ2-2; TRBD2 matches at 7 bases. CDR1 and CDR2 from the germline V gene are LNHDA and SQIVND (reference sequence). The length of the CDR3 is 14 residues. V lost 2 bases, J lost 6 bases, and 3 bases stayed unmatched. Using reference TRBV19 and TRBJ2-2 for the parts outside the CDR3, the full variable domain is DGGITQSPKYLFRKEGQNVTLSCEQNLNHDAMYWYRQDPGQGLRLIYYSQIVNDFQKGDIAEGYSVSREKKESFPLTVTSAQKNPTAFYLCASSISGTPGELFFGEGSRLTVL.